A single sample is the source of the 32 T cell receptor beta chains below, sequenced in a study of breast tumors, draining lymph nodes, adjacent tissues. TCRdb reanalysed the multiplex PCR reads using MiXCR and keeps one entry per CDR3 protein. The sample has about 31,000 distinct CDR3 sequences, about 60% seen once. Sequencing was done on a sample of breast tumor tissue. All receptors come from a female donor with breast cancer. Some clones in this sample may be carry-over from other donors' samples.

The chain combines TRBV30 with TRBJ2-7; possible D gene TRBD1, 5 bases. The germline V gene encodes CDR1 GTSNPN and CDR2 SVGIG (reference sequence). The CDR3 is made up of 15 amino acids. V shed 3 bases and J shed 4 bases, with 19 bases lying between them. For the CDR3, the DNA is TGTGCCTGGAGGAAGGGTCAGGGCTATGTTTACGAGCAGTACTTC. It encodes CAWRKGQGYVYEQYF.

Many counts were recorded for this clonotype. Since a much larger clone is just one base distant, this may be a read error. The chain joins TRBV11-2 to TRBJ2-5, with a possible D match to TRBD1 (5 bases). The CDR3 contains 15 residues. V was trimmed by 5 bases and J by 1 base, leaving 14 bases between them. CDR1 and CDR2 from the germline V gene are SGHAT and FQNNGV. DNA of the CDR3: TGTGCCAGCAGCGGACGACTGGGGCCCCAAGAGACCCAGTACTTC. Translation gives CASSGRLGPQETQYF. Using reference TRBV11-2 and TRBJ2-5 for the parts outside the CDR3, the full variable domain is EAGVAQSPRYKIIEKRQSVAFWCNPISGHATLYWYQQILGQGPKLLIQFQNNGVVDDSQLPKDRFSAERLKGVDSTLKIQPAKLEDSAVYLCASSGRLGPQETQYFGPGTRLLVL.

J is TRBJ2-1 and V is TRBV19; D call uncertain. Germline-derived CDR1 and CDR2 are LNHDA and SQIVND (reference sequence). The CDR3 loop spans 10 amino acids. Between the trimmed V and J ends, which lost 6 bases and 5 bases, there was a span of 2 bases. The CDR3, as DNA: TGTGCCAGTAGCAACAATGAGCAGTTCTTC. Protein product: CASSNNEQFF. The whole variable domain, remainder taken from reference TRBV19 and TRBJ2-1, is DGGITQSPKYLFRKEGQNVTLSCEQNLNHDAMYWYRQDPGQGLRLIYYSQIVNDFQKGDIAEGYSVSREKKESFPLTVTSAQKNPTAFYLCASSNNEQFFGPGTRLTVL.

CDR3 residues: CASSPGQASSGANVLTF. The CDR3, as DNA: TGCGCCAGCAGCCCCGGACAGGCGAGCTCTGGGGCCAACGTCCTGACTTTC. The rearrangement uses TRBV5-1 and TRBJ2-6; 7 bases agree with TRBD1. Germline V gene data show CDR1 as SGHRS and CDR2 as YFSETQ. The CDR3 extends over 17 amino acids. With V trimmed by 4 bases and J by 0 bases, 7 bases remained unmatched.

This clonotype has a count of ten or more. The V gene is TRBV6-7, the J gene TRBJ2-3, with D uncertain. TRBV6-7 is filed as an ORF, its function uncertain. The CDR3 runs 16 residues. With 0 bases removed from V and 2 bases from J, the gap between germline ends came to 12 bases. The CDR3 region has the DNA TGTGCCAGCAGTTACTCGGAGCTTTCCTTCACAGATACGCAGTATTTT. This translates into CASSYSELSFTDTQYF.

The chain joins TRBV10-3 to TRBJ1-3, with 10 bases fitting TRBD1. CDR1 and CDR2 from the germline V gene are ENHRY and SYGVKD. The CDR3 totals 16 residues. Unmatched junction bases numbered 2, after V lost 0 bases and J lost 3 bases. CDR3 DNA: TGTGCCATCAGTGAGTCGACAGGGGGCGATGGAAACACCATATATTTT. It translates to CAISESTGGDGNTIYF.

The V call is TRBV4-3, the J call TRBJ1-2, with a weak D call TRBD1 (5 bases). This CDR3 has 16 residues. The germline V gene encodes CDR1 LGHNA and CDR2 YSLEER. V lost 1 base to trimming and J lost 4 bases, with 16 bases between them. The CDR3, as DNA: TGCGCCAGCAGCCAAGCGGCCGCAGGGAGAGGCTATGGCTACACCTTC. Translated, it gives CASSQAAAGRGYGYTF.

The CDR3 loop reads CASSLGLEDTQYF. The CDR3 bases are TGTGCCAGCAGCTTAGGGTTAGAGGATACGCAGTATTTT. V usage is TRBV7-2 and J usage is TRBJ2-3; D unresolved. Trimming took off 1 base at V and 6 bases at J, with 8 bases between the two ends. The length of the CDR3 is 13 residues. Looked up from germline, CDR1 is SGHTA and CDR2 is FQGNSA.

This clonotype was seen at least ten times. This may be a read error, as it is one base from a much larger clone. The V and J genes are TRBV20-1 and TRBJ1-2; the D is unclear. Looked up from germline, CDR1 is DFQATT and CDR2 is SNEGSKA (reference sequence). Trimming removed 7 bases at V and 7 bases at J, with 22 bases between. This CDR3 region has 14 residues. The CDR3 protein is CSVLPTSSISGYTF. The CDR3 DNA is TGCAGTGTCCTACCGACAAGCTCAATCTCTGGCTACACCTTC.

The CDR3 loop is CASSEAGYEQYV. The DNA of the CDR3 is TGTGCCAGCAGTGAAGCCGGCTACGAGCAGTACGTC. V usage is TRBV6-1 and J usage is TRBJ2-7; D ambiguous. V lost 0 bases and J lost 3, with 3 bases in between. Germline CDR1 reads MNHNS; CDR2 reads SASEGT. CDR3 length equals 12 residues.

CDR3 in DNA: TGTGCCAGCAGCTCTAGCGGGGGGGCCATCGATGAGCAGTTCTTC. Translated: CASSSSGGAIDEQFF. The chain joins TRBV7-8 to TRBJ2-1; 12 bases are shared with TRBD2. The CDR3 consists of 15 residues. J lost 8 bases, V lost 4 bases, and 6 bases had no gene match. Germline V CDR1 and CDR2: SGHVS, FQNEAQ. Full variable domain (rest looked up from reference TRBV7-8 and TRBJ2-1): GAGVSQSPRYKVAKRGQDVALRCDPISGHVSLFWYQQALGQGPEFLTYFQNEAQLDKSGLPSDRFFAERPEGSVSTLKIQRTQQEDSAVYLCASSSSGGAIDEQFFGPGTRLTVL.

The chain couples TRBV2 to TRBJ2-7; D is ambiguous. CDR1 SNHLY and CDR2 FYNNEI come from the germline V gene. The CDR3 spans 10 residues. The V and J ends lost 7 bases and 6 bases respectively, with 7 bases between them. CDR3 protein: CASMGFEQYF. The DNA for the CDR3 is TGTGCCAGCATGGGCTTCGAGCAGTACTTC. Using reference TRBV2 and TRBJ2-7 for the parts outside the CDR3, the full variable domain is EPEVTQTPSHQVTQMGQEVILRCVPISNHLYFYWYRQILGQKVEFLVSFYNNEISEKSEIFDDQFSVERPDGSNFTLKIRSTKLEDSAMYFCASMGFEQYFGPGTRLTVT.

The CDR3 DNA follows: TGCAGCGTAGAACCCGGGACTGCTTATGGCTACACCTTC. Amino acid sequence: CSVEPGTAYGYTF. V usage is TRBV29-1 and J usage is TRBJ1-2; D perhaps matches TRBD1 (5 bases). The CDR3 length is 13 residues. Trimming removed 6 bases from V and 5 bases from J, with 16 bases in between. Germline V gene data show CDR1 as SQVTM and CDR2 as ANQGSEA.

Many counts were recorded for this clonotype. The V call is TRBV9, the J call TRBJ2-2, with TRBD2 as a possible D gene (5 bases). CDR3 length: 15 amino acids. The V end was cut by 4 bases, the J end by 5 bases, with 15 bases between. Germline V gene data show CDR1 as SGDLS and CDR2 as YYNGEE. The CDR3 is CASSLKIGDTGELFF. The CDR3 bases are TGTGCCAGCAGCCTGAAGATCGGGGATACCGGGGAGCTGTTTTTT.

This chain joins TRBV4-1 and TRBJ1-6, with TRBD1 as a possible D gene (6 bases). The V and J ends lost 8 bases and 10 bases respectively, with 15 bases between them. Germline assignment: CDR1 MGHRA and CDR2 YSYEKL. The length of the CDR3 is 13 residues. The CDR3 protein is CASWGGANSPLHF. The CDR3 nucleotides read TGCGCCAGCTGGGGGGGCGCGAACTCACCCCTCCACTTT.

The sample holds many counts of this clonotype. The rearrangement links TRBV20-1 to TRBJ1-4, with 11 bases fitting TRBD1. Per the germline V gene, CDR1 is DFQATT and CDR2 is SNEGSKA (reference sequence). The ends lost 7 bases at V and 2 bases at J; junction bases unmatched: 15. The CDR3 covers 18 residues. The CDR3: CSVPPGTGGVRTNEKLFF. CDR3 DNA: TGCAGTGTTCCCCCTGGGACAGGGGGTGTGAGGACTAATGAAAAACTGTTTTTT.

This clonotype has a count of ten or more. The chain recombines TRBV6-2 or TRBV6-3 with TRBJ2-7; tentatively, D is TRBD1 (6 bases). This CDR3 has 15 residues. Germline V gene data show CDR1 as MNHEY and CDR2 as SVGEGT. The V end was cut by 6 bases, the J end by 0 bases, with 15 bases between. The CDR3 sequence: CASRPTGTPSYEQYF. In nucleotides, the CDR3 is TGTGCCAGCAGACCAACCGGGACACCCTCCTACGAGCAGTACTTC.

On this clonotype: The germline gene is not matched at one end of the junction; a read error may be the cause. The chain carries TRBV12-5 and TRBJ2-5, with D perhaps TRBD1 (6 bases). Germline V gene lookup returns CDR1 LGHNT and CDR2 FRNRAP. This CDR3 contains 13 residues. The CDR3, as DNA: TGTGCTAGTGGTTTGCTACAGGGTGAGACCCTGTGCTTC. Translating gives CASGLLQGETLCF.

This clonotype has just one count. The junction does not match germline at one end; this may be a read error. For the CDR3, the DNA is TGTGCCACCAGCAGGACTAGCGGAAATTTTTACAATGAGCAGTTTTTC. This sequence encodes CATSRTSGNFYNEQFF. The V gene is TRBV15, the J gene TRBJ2-1, with 9 bases aligning to TRBD2. Germline V gene lookup returns CDR1 LNHNV and CDR2 YYDKDF (reference sequence). This CDR3 spans 16 amino acids.

This clonotype has ten or more counts. The genes are TRBV28 and TRBJ2-2; a possible D gene is TRBD1 (6 bases). Deletions cut 10 bases from V and 1 base from J, with 13 bases between. The CDR3 covers 14 residues. In germline, CDR1 is MDHEN, CDR2 SYDVKM. The CDR3: CAITGTLNTGELFF. The CDR3 bases are TGTGCCATCACCGGGACATTGAACACCGGGGAGCTGTTTTTT.

This clonotype showed up just once. V is TRBV10-3 and J is TRBJ2-7; TRBD1 is a possible D gene (6 bases). CDR3 size: 15 residues. Germline lookup yields CDR1 ENHRY and CDR2 SYGVKD. V dropped 11 bases and J dropped 4 bases, with 24 bases sitting between them. The CDR3 coding sequence is TGTGCCGTCGCCAGTAACAGGGCCAATGTTTACGAGCAGTACTTC. It is translated as CAVASNRANVYEQYF.

About this clonotype: The junction shows a germline mismatch at one end, possibly a read error. The CDR3 here is CASSSFHGGTRELFF. The CDR3 DNA reads as TGTGCCAGCAGCTCCTTCCATGGAGGCACCAGGGAGCTGTTTTTT. The chain employs TRBV7-2 and TRBJ2-2; D possibly corresponds to TRBD2 (5 bases). This CDR3 has 15 residues. Germline CDR1 reads SGHTA; CDR2 reads FQGNSA.

By share, this clonotype counts as medium-sized. This chain uses TRBV2 with TRBJ1-2; 7 positions agree with TRBD1. CDR1 SNHLY and CDR2 FYNNEI come from the germline V gene. V was pared by 4 bases and J by 7 bases, with 3 bases of the junction left unmatched. The CDR3 has 12 amino acids. The CDR3 here is CASSGQGRGYTF. The CDR3 DNA follows: TGTGCCAGCAGTGGACAGGGTCGTGGCTACACCTTC.

The chain joins TRBV10-3 to TRBJ1-6; no firm D call. Germline loops: CDR1 ENHRY, CDR2 SYGVKD. The CDR3 spans 15 residues. V lost 6 bases and J 8 bases, leaving 17 bases between the germline ends. The CDR3 loop is CAISPGSVPDSPLHF. In DNA, the CDR3 is TGTGCCATCAGCCCGGGATCTGTCCCCGATTCACCCCTCCACTTT.

The rearrangement uses TRBV4-2 and TRBJ1-2; no clear D gene. V lost 3 bases to trimming and J lost 7 bases, with 15 bases between them. The CDR3 is made up of 14 amino acids. CDR1 and CDR2 (germline): LGHNA, YNFKEQ. The CDR3 nucleotides read TGTGCCAGCAGCCAGCATAACCCCGACGGTGGCTACACCTTC. This encodes CASSQHNPDGGYTF.

This clonotype has a handful of counts. This chain uses TRBV7-6 with TRBJ1-2; 11 bases are a match to TRBD1. The germline V gene has CDR1 SGHVS and CDR2 FNYEAQ. This CDR3 comprises 14 residues. The ends lost 0 bases at V and 10 bases at J; junction bases unmatched: 4. CDR3 sequence (DNA): TGTGCCAGCAGCTTAGCGGACAGGGGGCCAGACTACACCTTC. Protein: CASSLADRGPDYTF.

The chain has TRBV20-1 and TRBJ1-1; D may be TRBD1 (6 bases). Germline lookup yields CDR1 DFQATT and CDR2 SNEGSKA (reference sequence). There are 14 residues in the CDR3. V was cut by 8 bases and J by 1 base, with 17 bases left in between. The CDR3 nucleotides read TGCAGTTCCAGACTACAGGGACAGAACACTGAAGCTTTCTTT. This translates into CSSRLQGQNTEAFF.

The genes are TRBV9 and TRBJ2-5; TRBD2 agrees at 11 bases. CDR3 size: 15 residues. V dropped 5 bases and J dropped 0; count of bases not matched to a gene: 3. The germline CDR1 and CDR2 sequences are SGDLS and YYNGEE. In nucleotides, the CDR3 is TGTGCCAGCAGTCTAGCGGGGGGCCACCAAGAGACCCAGTACTTC. It encodes CASSLAGGHQETQYF.

In DNA, the CDR3 is TGTGCCAGCTCACCGAGTCAGGGGCTTGAGGACACTGAAGCTTTCTTT. Translation gives CASSPSQGLEDTEAFF. The J gene is TRBJ1-1, the V gene TRBV18; weak D call: TRBD1 (6 bases). The germline V gene has CDR1 KGHSH and CDR2 LQKENI. V was cut by 3 bases and J by 3 bases, with 17 bases left in between. This CDR3 contains 16 residues.

The chain uses TRBV20-1 and TRBJ1-6; 11 bases fit TRBD1. CDR1 and CDR2 (germline): DFQATT, SNEGSKA (reference sequence). CDR3 length: 15 amino acids. V lost 0 bases and J lost 9; bases outside the gene matches: 4. The DNA of the CDR3 is TGCAGTGCTAGAGATCCTGGACAGGGGGCTTCACCCCTCCACTTT. Amino acids: CSARDPGQGASPLHF.

The genes are TRBV2 and TRBJ1-5; possible D gene TRBD1, 5 bases. The germline V gene has CDR1 SNHLY and CDR2 FYNNEI. Trimming cost V 5 bases and J 4 bases, with 9 bases left between them. The CDR3 is 13 amino acids. Written as DNA, the CDR3 is TGTGCCAGCAGTCGACAGAATAATCAGCCCCAGCATTTT. Translation: CASSRQNNQPQHF.

This clonotype was counted at least ten times. The J gene is TRBJ1-6, the V gene TRBV28; 7 positions match TRBD1. This CDR3 region has 15 residues. Trimming removed 2 bases from V and 10 bases from J; junction bases left unmatched: 8. Germline lookup yields CDR1 MDHEN and CDR2 SYDVKM. The DNA for the CDR3 is TGTGCCAGCAGTTTACTAGCAGGGGGTAAATCACCCCTCCACTTT. It specifies CASSLLAGGKSPLHF.